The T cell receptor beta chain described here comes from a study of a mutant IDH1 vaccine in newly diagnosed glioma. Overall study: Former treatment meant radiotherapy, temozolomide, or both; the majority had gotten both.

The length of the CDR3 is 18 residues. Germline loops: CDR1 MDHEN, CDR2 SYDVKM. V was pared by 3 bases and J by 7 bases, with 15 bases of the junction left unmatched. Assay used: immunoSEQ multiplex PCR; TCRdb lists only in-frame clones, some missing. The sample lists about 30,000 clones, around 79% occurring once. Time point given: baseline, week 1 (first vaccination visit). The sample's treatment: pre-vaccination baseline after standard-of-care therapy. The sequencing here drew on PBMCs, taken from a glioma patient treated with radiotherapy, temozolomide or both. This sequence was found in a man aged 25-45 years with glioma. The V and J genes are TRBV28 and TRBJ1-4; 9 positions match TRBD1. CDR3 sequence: CASSFAPGQGMSREKLFF. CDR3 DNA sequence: TGTGCCAGCAGTTTTGCTCCGGGACAGGGAATGTCACGTGAAAAACTGTTTTTT.